This T cell receptor (beta chain) originates from a study of T cell responses to AZD1222 COVID-19 vaccine. The CDR3 has 13 residues. Measured with immunoSEQ multiplex PCR; TCRdb has only the in-frame clones, and not every one. This repertoire shows roughly 80,000 clones, about 92% found once; its top ten account for roughly 3.9%. The sequence derives from an adult in good health. The sample here was peripheral blood, taken on day 0 of AZD1222 vaccination. The chain is built from TRBV12-3 or TRBV12-4 and TRBJ2-1, with 8 bases identical to TRBD1. CDR3 in DNA: TGTGCGACGACAGGGGCCAACTACAATGAGCAGTTCTTC. Its protein product is CATTGANYNEQFF.